The 18 T cell receptor beta chains given below trace back to one sample, sequenced in a study of Ad26.COV2.S vaccination and SARS-CoV-2 variants. Sequenced by immunoSEQ multiplex PCR; TCRdb stores in-frame clones only, minus some. The sample yields around 170,000 clones, approximately 90% seen once. The material sequenced was peripheral blood, taken after recovery from COVID-19. The receptors originated from a human donor who had recovered from COVID-19.

This chain connects TRBV24-1 to TRBJ2-3; perhaps TRBD2 as D (5 bases). Trimming pared 9 bases from V and 4 bases from J, leaving 7 bases between. There are 11 residues in the CDR3. CDR1 and CDR2 from the germline V gene are KGHDR and SFDVKD. In DNA, the CDR3 is TGTGCCACCGGAGGAGCAGATACGCAGTATTTT. Amino acid sequence: CATGGADTQYF.

The chain carries TRBV7-6 and TRBJ2-7, with 10 bases matching TRBD2. The CDR3 sequence is 18 residues long. CDR1 and CDR2 (germline): SGHVS, FNYEAQ. Germline trimming cut 1 base from V and 1 base from J; bases unmatched to any gene: 10. In nucleotides, the CDR3 is TGTGCCAGCAGCTTAGATAGGCCTAGCGGGAGCGCTTCCTACGAGCAGTACTTC. Its translation: CASSLDRPSGSASYEQYF. Variable domain in full (rest from reference TRBV7-6 and TRBJ2-7): GAGVSQSPRYKVTKRGQDVALRCDPISGHVSLYWYRQALGQGPEFLTYFNYEAQQDKSGLPNDRFSAERPEGSISTLTIQRTEQRDSAMYRCASSLDRPSGSASYEQYFGPGTRLTVT.

The V call is TRBV3-1 (or the pseudogene TRBV3-2), the J call TRBJ2-7, with 8 bases matching TRBD2. The CDR3 is 15 residues long. The V and J ends lost 0 bases and 7 bases, in that order; junction bases with no gene match: 8. The germline gives CDR1 LGHDT, CDR2 YNNKEL (reference sequence). The CDR3 is CASSQDPVAGWEQYF. CDR3 nucleotide sequence: TGTGCCAGCAGCCAAGATCCCGTAGCGGGGTGGGAGCAGTACTTC.

This clone has a handful of counts. The chain carries TRBV6-5 and TRBJ2-5; D is perhaps TRBD2 (6 bases). CDR1 is MNHEY, CDR2 SVGAGI, per germline. V lost 2 bases to trimming and J lost 0 bases, with 7 bases between them. The CDR3 consists of 14 residues. CDR3 bases: TGTGCCAGCAGTTACGCGGGGAACCAAGAGACCCAGTACTTC. Its protein product is CASSYAGNQETQYF.

The rearrangement links TRBV7-9 to TRBJ2-3, with D unclear. This CDR3 is built from 15 residues. Germline V CDR1 and CDR2: SEHNR, FQNEAQ (reference sequence). V lost 1 base and J lost 0, with 8 bases in between. The CDR3 reads CASSLGVGSTDTQYF. CDR3 in DNA: TGTGCCAGCAGCTTAGGCGTGGGGAGCACAGATACGCAGTATTTT.

The chain joins TRBV5-1 to TRBJ1-1; D is ambiguous. V lost 6 bases and J 0 bases, leaving 15 bases between the germline ends. The CDR3 has 15 residues. The germline gives CDR1 SGHRS, CDR2 YFSETQ. The CDR3 region has the DNA TGCGCCAGCAAAGAGGGAGGGCCTCTGAACACTGAAGCTTTCTTT. It yields the protein CASKEGGPLNTEAFF.

V and J are TRBV6-5 and TRBJ1-5; TRBD1 matches 8 bases. The V gene end was trimmed by 11 bases and the J gene end by 6 bases; junction bases not matched to a gene: 9. This CDR3 spans 13 amino acids. Germline CDR1 and CDR2: MNHEY and SVGAGI. CDR3 in amino acids: CAGQAGQGQPQHF. CDR3 sequence (DNA): TGTGCCGGGCAGGCCGGACAGGGTCAGCCCCAGCATTTT.

The chain is built from TRBV5-1 and TRBJ2-5; 7 bases align to TRBD2. Germline values: CDR1 SGHRS, CDR2 YFSETQ. V was pared by 3 bases and J by 5 bases, with 7 bases of the junction left unmatched. The CDR3 runs 14 residues. CDR3 nucleotides: TGCGCCAGCAGCTGGGAGGGGCCGGGGGAGACCCAGTACTTC. It codes for CASSWEGPGETQYF.

CDR3 amino acids: CASSPRDTYNSPLHF. The CDR3 bases are TGTGCCAGCTCACCACGGGACACCTATAATTCACCCCTCCACTTT. The rearrangement joins TRBV18 to TRBJ1-6; TRBD1 is a possible D gene (6 bases). This CDR3 is built from 15 residues. Trimming left V 1 base short and J 2 bases short, with 6 bases between. Per the germline V gene, CDR1 is KGHSH and CDR2 is LQKENI.

The chain couples TRBV7-8 to TRBJ2-4; maybe TRBD1 (6 bases). Germline V gene sequence: CDR1 SGHVS, CDR2 FQNEAQ. The CDR3 extends over 17 amino acids. The germline V and J ends were trimmed by 6 bases and 0 bases, with 18 bases remaining between them. The CDR3 region is CASRPDRPHLAKNIQYF. CDR3 sequence (DNA): TGTGCCAGCAGACCCGACAGGCCTCACCTAGCCAAAAACATTCAGTACTTC.

This chain connects TRBV6-4 to TRBJ2-1; weak D call: TRBD1 (6 bases). The CDR3 is made up of 13 amino acids. The V gene's germline CDR1 is MRHNA and CDR2 SNTAGT. Trimming took 1 base from V and 7 from J, leaving 8 bases between them. CDR3: CASSDYTGNEQFF. Here the CDR3 DNA reads TGTGCCAGCAGTGACTATACAGGGAATGAGCAGTTCTTC.

The chain links TRBV9 to TRBJ2-3; D is undetermined. Germline values: CDR1 SGDLS, CDR2 YYNGEE. This CDR3 spans 12 amino acids. Trimming stripped 0 bases from V and 6 bases from J, with 5 bases between. In DNA, the CDR3 is TGTGCCAGCAGCGTAGAGTGGGATACGCAGTATTTT. Encoded protein: CASSVEWDTQYF.

The chain carries TRBV7-2 and TRBJ1-5; possible D gene TRBD1, 5 bases. This CDR3 has 15 residues. V lost 6 bases to trimming and J lost 0 bases, with 12 bases between them. CDR1 is SGHTA, CDR2 FQGNSA, per germline. The CDR3 sequence: CASSYPGTSNQPQHF. CDR3 nucleotides: TGTGCCAGCAGTTACCCCGGGACTAGCAATCAGCCCCAGCATTTT.

The chain uses TRBV6-5 and TRBJ1-2; D ambiguous. V lost 6 bases to trimming and J lost 5 bases, with 10 bases between them. The CDR3 is made up of 12 amino acids. Looked up from germline, CDR1 is MNHEY and CDR2 is SVGAGI. The CDR3 loop is CASSTIPYGYTF. DNA for the CDR3: TGTGCCAGCAGCACCATCCCTTATGGCTACACCTTC.

This clone is a singleton in its sample. The chain links TRBV5-6 to TRBJ1-2, with a possible D match to TRBD1 (5 bases). Trimming removed 3 bases from V and 5 bases from J, with 23 bases in between. Looked up from germline, CDR1 is SGHDT and CDR2 is YYEEEE. This CDR3 is built from 17 residues. DNA of the CDR3: TGTGCCAGCAGCTCCCCCATTAGGGGACGCCTTCCTTATGGCTACACCTTC. This encodes CASSSPIRGRLPYGYTF. Variable domain in full (rest from reference TRBV5-6 and TRBJ1-2): DAGVTQSPTHLIKTRGQQVTLRCSPKSGHDTVSWYQQALGQGPQFIFQYYEEEERQRGNFPDRFSGHQFPNYSSELNVNALLLGDSALYLCASSSPIRGRLPYGYTFGSGTRLTVV.

The chain combines TRBV6-5 with TRBJ2-7; D perhaps matches TRBD2 (6 bases). The CDR3 covers 16 residues. CDR1 and CDR2 from the germline V gene are MNHEY and SVGAGI. Trimming stripped 4 bases from V and 2 bases from J, with 18 bases between. The CDR3 region has the DNA TGTGCCAGCAGTTTCCAATACGAGCGGGTCGCCTACGAGCAGTACTTC. Its translation is CASSFQYERVAYEQYF.

The V call is TRBV7-2, the J call TRBJ1-5; D unresolved. Trimming took off 5 bases at V and 4 bases at J, with 9 bases between the two ends. This CDR3 comprises 13 residues. Germline CDR1 is SGHTA and CDR2 is FQGNSA. Written as DNA, the CDR3 is TGTGCCAGCAGCCGCGGGAGTAATCAGCCCCAGCATTTT. It is translated as CASSRGSNQPQHF.

The V call is TRBV3-1 (or the pseudogene TRBV3-2), the J call TRBJ2-1; 9 bases are shared with TRBD2. CDR1 LGHDT and CDR2 YNNKEL come from the germline V gene (reference sequence). The CDR3 is 15 residues long. The ends lost 4 bases at V and 6 bases at J; junction bases unmatched: 7. The CDR3 sequence: CASSRLSGGPNEQFF. In nucleotides, the CDR3 is TGTGCCAGCAGCCGCCTGAGCGGGGGGCCCAATGAGCAGTTCTTC.